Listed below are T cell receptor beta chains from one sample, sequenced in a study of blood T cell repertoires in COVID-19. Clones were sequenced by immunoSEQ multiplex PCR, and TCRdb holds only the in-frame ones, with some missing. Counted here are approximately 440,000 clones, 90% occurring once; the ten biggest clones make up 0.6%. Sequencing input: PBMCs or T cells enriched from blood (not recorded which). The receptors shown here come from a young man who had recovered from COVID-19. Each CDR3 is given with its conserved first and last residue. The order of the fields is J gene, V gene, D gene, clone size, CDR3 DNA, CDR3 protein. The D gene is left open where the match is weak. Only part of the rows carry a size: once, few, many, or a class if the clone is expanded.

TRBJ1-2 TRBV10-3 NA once TGTGCCATCAGTGTATTCCTCTATGGCTACACCTTC CAISVFLYGYTF
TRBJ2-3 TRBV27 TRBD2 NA TGTGCCAGCAGTTCCCCCAGTAGCGGGAGGATCACAGATACGCAGTATTTT CASSSPSSGRITDTQYF
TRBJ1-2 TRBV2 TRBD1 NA TGTGCCAGCAATCCGGGACAGGGGAATAGTGGCTACACCTTC CASNPGQGNSGYTF
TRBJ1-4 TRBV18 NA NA TGTGCCAGCTCACCCGACGGGGGGCTCGGGGAAAAACTGTTTTTT CASSPDGGLGEKLFF
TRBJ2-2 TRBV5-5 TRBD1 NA TGTGCCAGCAGCTCGGGACAGCCGAACACCGGGGAGCTGTTTTTT CASSSGQPNTGELFF
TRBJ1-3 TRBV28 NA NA TGTGCCAGCACCCGCGGGACGCTTGGAAACACCATATATTTT CASTRGTLGNTIYF
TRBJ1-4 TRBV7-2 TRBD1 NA TGTGCCAGCAGCCCCGGACAGGGGGCTGCAACTAATGAAAAACTGTTTTTT CASSPGQGAATNEKLFF
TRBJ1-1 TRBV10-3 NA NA TGTGCCATCAGTGAGTACGTAGGGGAGAACACTGAAGCTTTCTTT CAISEYVGENTEAFF
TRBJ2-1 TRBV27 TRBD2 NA TGTGCCAGCCGGGCACTAGCGGGAGGTTCGTCCTACAATGAGCAGTTCTTC CASRALAGGSSYNEQFF
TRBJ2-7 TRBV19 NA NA TGTGCCAGTAGTCAGGGGCTAACCTACGAGCAGTACTTC CASSQGLTYEQYF
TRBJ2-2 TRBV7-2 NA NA TGTGCCAGCAGCCCCCGTTTGTCCCCGGGTACCGGGGAGCTGTTTTTT CASSPRLSPGTGELFF
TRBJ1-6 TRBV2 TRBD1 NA TGTGCCAGCAGTAGAACCGGGACAGGGAATTCACCCCTCCACTTT CASSRTGTGNSPLHF
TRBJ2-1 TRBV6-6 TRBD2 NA TGTGCCAGCAGTCCTTACCCTAGCGGGGGGACCTCCAATGAGCAGTTCTTC CASSPYPSGGTSNEQFF
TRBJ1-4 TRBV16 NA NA TGTGCCAGCAGCCCTGACAGCTCCAATGAAAAACTGTTTTTT CASSPDSSNEKLFF
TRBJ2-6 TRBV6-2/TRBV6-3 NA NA TGTGCCAGCAGTTACCGGAGACGGATCTCAACGGGGGCCAACGTCCTGACTTTC CASSYRRRISTGANVLTF
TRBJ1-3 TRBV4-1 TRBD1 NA TGCGCCAGCAGCCAGCCGGGACAGGGGGTTTCCTCTGGAAACACCATATATTTT CASSQPGQGVSSGNTIYF
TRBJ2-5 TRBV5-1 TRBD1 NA TGCGCCAGCAGCTTGGAGCAGGGGGAACAAGAGACCCAGTACTTC CASSLEQGEQETQYF
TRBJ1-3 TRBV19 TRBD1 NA TGTGCCAGTAGTCCGCCCGGGACAGTCTCTGGAAACACCATATATTTT CASSPPGTVSGNTIYF
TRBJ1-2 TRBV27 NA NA TGTGCCAGCAGTTCAGGAGGTGGCTACACCTTC CASSSGGGYTF
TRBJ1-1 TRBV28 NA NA TGTGCCAGCAGTTCGGGGGACGGGCGGAACACTGAAGCTTTCTTT CASSSGDGRNTEAFF
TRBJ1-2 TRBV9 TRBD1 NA TGTGCCAGCAGCGCGATGGACAGGGGTAACTATGGCTACACCTTC CASSAMDRGNYGYTF
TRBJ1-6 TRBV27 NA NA TGTGCCAGCAGTTATCCAGGGATTTCACCCCTCCACTTT CASSYPGISPLHF